This T cell receptor beta chain appears in the sequencing data of a study of tumor and adjacent non-tumor tissue in lung cancer (dated by TCRdb to 2017 to 2018). General notes on the study: By cancer type, the cohort comprised eleven to twelve adenocarcinoma patients, a couple of squamous cell carcinoma patients and 1 small cell lung cancer patient. Among the approximately 15 patients, ages ranged from about 31 to 76 years, some ten were men and 5 were women, and disease was TNM stage I to III. A total of approximately 120,000,000 productive TCRbeta reads were generated by sequencing, corresponding to an average of around 4 million reads per sample. Using bulk TCRbeta repertoires from approximately 15 lung cancer patients, the study set lung tumor tissue side by side with matched distant non-tumor lung tissue. For each patient, one tumor sample and one normal lung sample were taken, giving thirty paired specimens that underwent TCRbeta CDR3 sequencing. The research as a whole found: TCR diversity (inverse Simpson) was significantly higher in tumor than in normal lung tissue (roughly 430 vs 170, P = 0.0075, Mann-Whitney U test). Only roughly 15 patients were in the cohort, and the authors stated that larger samples and more detailed clinical data are needed. Because peripheral blood was not sequenced, blood TCRbeta repertoires in the lung cancer patients of the study were not examined. The top 100 clones accounted for a significantly larger cumulative portion of the repertoire in normal lung than in tumor tissue. Neither the sequencing platform nor unique molecular identifiers are mentioned in the methods. TCR diversity was significantly higher in younger patients, and higher tumor TCR diversity was associated with shorter overall and disease-free survival.

RNA was extracted from bulk unsorted tissue and checked for quality with a NanoDrop ND-1000 and an Agilent 2100. Donors were newly diagnosed lung cancer patients admitted for thoracic surgery in China between August and November 2014, without prior chemotherapy. Patients with previous radiotherapy or chemotherapy, or with another concurrent cancer, were excluded from the study. Surgical tissue pieces of 1-2 cm3 were preserved in RNAlater solution and were kept at -80 degrees C until use. From the germline V gene, CDR1 is SGHRS and CDR2 is YFSETQ. V is shortened by 4 bases, J by 4 bases, and the region joining them spans 11 bases. Spanning cysteine to phenylalanine, the CDR3 consists of 14 amino acids. Only the CDR3 DNA is retained, 42 bases long and in frame from the first base. The library relied on multiplex PCR. TCRdb names Illumina HiSeq 2500 as the instrument used. Following protocols modified from ARM-PCR, the researchers constructed TCRbeta libraries through three rounds of nested PCR with primers (Table S4). Before sequencing, PCR products of 200-500 bp were cut from the gel and purified using the QIAquick gel extraction kit. The published analysis was carried out like this. Reads were cleaned using Trimmomatic, were merged into complete CDR3 sequences using FLASH, and were assigned to V(D)J germline segments using MiTCR. Clonal diversity was calculated as the inverse Simpson's index using VDJtools. In-frame sequences lacking a premature stop codon were counted as productive reads. TCRdb trimmed public reads at Q25 via fastp, called clones via MiXCR and kept in-frame beta chains. Each entry merges the rows of one CDR3 protein and shows their most common DNA and genes. TCRdb's processing, not the authors' own work, is the source of the V and J calls. The sample data list under 150,000 distinct CDR3 sequences, and about 71% of these were observed just once. Clones ranked in the top ten supply 15% to 20% of the sample.

This clonotype turned up a few times. Its antigen has not been determined. No base qualities exist here, and no much larger clone lies one base off it. The rearrangement combines TRBV5-1 with TRBJ1-4; the best D guess is TRBD1, with 5 bases matching. This TCR was recovered from a man aged 55 to 70 with small cell lung cancer. Sequenced: lung tumor tissue. At the DNA level, the sequence is TGCGCCAGCAGCCCCCAGGGATATAATGAAAAACTGTTTTTT. Its translation is CASSPQGYNEKLFF.